A single T cell receptor (beta chain) is shown here with its context. This record belongs to a study of blood T cell repertoires in COVID-19. Methods used by the authors: By means of reference gene primer amplification, nucleated cell counts were estimated. Sequencing was performed with immunoSEQ multiplex PCR; in TCRdb, only in-frame clones are kept and a portion is missing. V, J and clone size are those of that table, while D and trimming were read from the DNA. Of 80,000 to 95,000 clones listed, 89% are singletons. Germline V gives CDR1 MNHEY, CDR2 SVGAGI. The CDR3 length is 15 residues. J lost 7 bases, V lost 6 bases, and 5 bases had no gene match.

This TCR was sampled from a woman in her 70s with acute or convalescent COVID-19. This sequence joins TRBV6-5 and TRBJ2-1, with 14 bases fitting TRBD2. Sequenced: peripheral blood. CDR3 protein: CASSVGLAGVNEQFF. The CDR3 nucleotides read TGTGCCAGCAGCGTGGGACTAGCGGGAGTAAATGAGCAGTTCTTC.